The 5 T cell receptor beta chains in this list originate from one sample, sequenced in a study of shared clonotypes between healthy human individuals. The method was immunoSEQ multiplex PCR; TCRdb's version includes in-frame clones alone and lacks a portion of them. The repertoire holds fewer than 600,000 clones, with around 79% as singletons. Source material: PBMCs. The receptors come from a woman aged 40-49 years in good health. Some clones in this sample may be carry-over from other donors' samples.

In its sample, this clone was seen a few times. CDR3 sequence (DNA): TGTGCCAGCAGTGAAGAAGGACGGACTGCAGCTGGCTACACCTTC. It is translated as CASSEEGRTAAGYTF. The chain uses TRBV2 and TRBJ1-2; no firm D call. Trimming cost V 1 base and J 7 bases, with 16 bases left between them. The V gene's germline CDR1 is SNHLY and CDR2 FYNNEI. This CDR3 region has 15 residues.

The DNA for the CDR3 is TGTGCCAGCAGTTTGGTTGGCGGACAGGGCTTGTTTGAGCAGTTCTTC. Its translation: CASSLVGGQGLFEQFF. The chain uses TRBV28 and TRBJ2-1; 8 bases align to TRBD1. The CDR3 is 16 amino acids. V gave up 3 bases and J gave up 9 bases; unmatched junction bases: 13. Germline lookup yields CDR1 MDHEN and CDR2 SYDVKM.

A few counts support this clone. The rearrangement uses TRBV28 and TRBJ2-1; 8 bases fit TRBD2. Germline values: CDR1 MDHEN, CDR2 SYDVKM. V dropped 6 bases and J dropped 0; count of bases not matched to a gene: 4. This CDR3 is 15 amino acids long. The CDR3 is CASRRSGGSYNEQFF. As DNA, the CDR3 is TGTGCCAGCAGAAGGAGCGGGGGCTCCTACAATGAGCAGTTCTTC.

The chain carries TRBV30 and TRBJ2-5; D is unclear. Germline V lookup: CDR1 GTSNPN, CDR2 SVGIG (reference sequence). V was shortened by 0 bases and J by 11 bases, with 13 bases between the two germline ends. CDR3 length: 12 residues. The CDR3 region is CAWSVNTHLQYF. DNA of the CDR3: TGTGCCTGGAGTGTAAATACACACTTGCAGTACTTC. Looking up the rest from reference TRBV30 and TRBJ2-5 gives the full variable domain: SQTIHQWPATLVQPVGSPLSLECTVEGTSNPNLYWYRQAAGRGLQLLFYSVGIGQISSEVPQNLSASRPQDRQFILSSKKLLLSDSGFYLCAWSVNTHLQYFGPGTRLLVL.

The chain employs TRBV7-2 and TRBJ2-7; TRBD2 matches at 10 bases. Germline CDR1 SGHTA, CDR2 FQGNSA. The CDR3 is 14 amino acids. The trim removed 7 bases at V and 4 bases at J, leaving 7 bases unmatched. In nucleotides, the CDR3 is TGTGCCAGCACCGTACTAGCGGGAACATACGAGCAGTACTTC. It translates to CASTVLAGTYEQYF.